This T cell receptor beta chain originates from a study of blood T cell repertoires in COVID-19. Study information: Samples came from the United States, Italy and Spain, spanning acute and convalescent COVID-19. Sample material is recorded as cDNA or gDNA derived from T cells, B-cell-depleted T cells, or PBMCs.

CDR1 SGDLS and CDR2 YYNGEE come from the germline V gene. CDR3 length: 15 amino acids. V lost 7 bases and J lost 1; bases outside the gene matches: 7. In the source study's methods: Estimation of nucleated cell counts relied on the amplification of reference gene primers. Clones were read by immunoSEQ multiplex PCR, and TCRdb kept only the in-frame ones, dropping some. The DNA was the basis for D and trimming; V, J and clone size are from that table. The table records about 59,000 clones, 80% of them present only once. The chain employs TRBV9 and TRBJ2-1; 8 bases are shared with TRBD2. Sequencing used peripheral blood. The origin of this receptor is a man between 60 and 70 years old with acute or convalescent COVID-19. The CDR3 DNA sequence: TGTGCCAGCCGCCGGGGGGGCGGTTCCTACAATGAGCAGTTCTTC. Translation: CASRRGGGSYNEQFF.